The sequence of this TCR beta chain was determined in a study of blood T cell repertoires in COVID-19 (dated by TCRdb to the early 2020s). In terms of the full investigation: Collaborator samples came from the United States, Italy and Spain and covered acute and convalescent phases of COVID-19. The material from the prospective study consisted of cDNA or gDNA derived from T cells, B-cell-depleted T cells, or PBMCs. The dataset comprised deeply sampled blood TCRbeta repertoires from subjects exposed to, actively infected with, or recovered from COVID-19. A freely available public database, intended as a resource for researchers studying the immune response to SARS-CoV-2, is where the repertoires were released. Samples were obtained from the ongoing ImmuneRACE study (first 160 participants) and from about 1,300 subjects provided by 6 global collaborators. A de-identified subject ID, COVID-19 status, age in years and sex were almost always included in the sample metadata. Where available, HLA class I and class II types were taken from metadata supplied by the sample provider and were not determined by assay-based typing.

The immunoSEQ Assay, a bias-controlled multiplex PCR, was used to amplify TCRbeta CDR3 regions from genomic DNA. In the authors' own workflow: The number of nucleated cells in each sample was estimated from the amplification of reference gene primers within the assay. Sequence reads were collapsed and filtered to measure the absolute abundance of every unique TCRbeta CDR3 rearrangement. Productive Simpson clonality was computed per sample as the square root of Simpson's diversity index over productive rearrangements. In TCRdb, the immuneACCESS table is reduced to in-frame sequences with V and J assigned. These tables do not hold every clone; where another copy was compared, an unresolved V gene accounts for under half, and the others remain unexplained. That table furnishes V, J and clone size, whereas the DNA furnished D and trimming. The sample profile shows about 46,000 clones; about 88% of them were found once. Over 7.5% of the sample comes from the top ten.

As for this clone: Its antigen remains unidentified. Base qualities were left out, and no much larger clone turns up one base away.

Study-wide findings and limitations: Clinical and demographic metadata were provided uncurated, with the amount varying by source and participant.

Whole blood was collected in K2EDTA tubes by collaborating institutions according to the institutions' own protocols. For TCRbeta analysis, collaborator samples were shipped as frozen whole blood, as isolated PBMCs, or as DNA extracted from either sample type. CDR1 and CDR2, looked up from the germline V gene, are SGHTA and FQGNSA. CDR3 length: 12 amino acids, cysteine to phenylalanine. Only CDR3 DNA is held: 36 bases, read in frame from base 1. V is clipped by 4 bases and J by 2 bases, and the sequence between their germline boundaries is 6 bases long. The specimen was peripheral blood. The chain employs TRBV7-2 and TRBJ2-7, with the D gene not clear enough to name. This TCR came from a man in his forties or fifties with active COVID-19. The nucleotide sequence reads as follows: TGTGCCAGCAGCTCCCCTACCTACGAGCAGTACTTC. It codes for CASSSPTYEQYF.